Reported below is one TCR beta chain. Libraries were prepared by immunoSEQ multiplex PCR; TCRdb keeps only in-frame clonotypes and omits some of them. The repertoire consists of some 240,000 clones, with around 91% occurring once and the leading ten covering approximately 2.1%. This sample stems from a study of blood T cell repertoires in COVID-19. The sample comprised peripheral blood. This clonotype originated in a woman between 55 and 75 years old with COVID-19, enrolled during active disease.

The CDR3 bases are TGTGCCAGCAGCTGGTCCAGGGCGGGCAATCAGCCCCAGCATTTT. As protein: CASSWSRAGNQPQHF. The V and J genes are TRBV7-2 and TRBJ1-5; TRBD1 is a possible D gene (5 bases). Trimming shortened V by 4 bases and J by 2 bases, and 12 bases separated the two germline ends. The CDR3 totals 15 residues. The germline V gene has CDR1 SGHTA and CDR2 FQGNSA.